This TCR beta chain was observed in a study of cytomegalovirus exposure and HLA in healthy donors. General study findings and limits: A later analysis showed TCR association rates differing by HLA locus, peaking at DRB1 and lowest at HLA-C. The study carried out a later analysis of TCR beta sequences. It associated approximately 16,000 of them with specific HLA alleles at a false discovery rate of 0.05. Excluded: some indistinguishable V segments such as TRBV6-2 and TRBV6-3.

The PCR used 60 Vbeta and 13 Jbeta primers. This table comes from immunoSEQ multiplex PCR, and its TCRdb copy is limited to in-frame clones, with some not included. The sample consists of about 100,000 clones, about 80% of them appearing once. A word on this clone: As yet, its antigen is unknown.

With 2 bases clipped from V and 7 bases from J, the junction kept 11 bases outside the gene matches. The germline CDR1 and CDR2 sequences are LNHNV and YYDKDF (reference sequence). This CDR3 region has 16 residues. The sequence was collected from a woman aged 55-70 years in good health and CMV-seronegative. The V call is TRBV15, the J call TRBJ2-1, with 7 bases identical to TRBD1. The sample comprised PBMCs. The CDR3, as DNA: TGTGCCACCAGCAGATTGGGGACAGCGAGGTGGAATGAGCAGTTCTTC. As protein: CATSRLGTARWNEQFF. Drawing the rest from reference TRBV15 and TRBJ2-1, the complete variable domain is DAMVIQNPRYQVTQFGKPVTLSCSQTLNHNVMYWYQQKSSQAPKLLFHYYDKDFNNEADTPDNFQSRRPNTSFCFLDIRSPGLGDTAMYLCATSRLGTARWNEQFFGPGTRLTVL.